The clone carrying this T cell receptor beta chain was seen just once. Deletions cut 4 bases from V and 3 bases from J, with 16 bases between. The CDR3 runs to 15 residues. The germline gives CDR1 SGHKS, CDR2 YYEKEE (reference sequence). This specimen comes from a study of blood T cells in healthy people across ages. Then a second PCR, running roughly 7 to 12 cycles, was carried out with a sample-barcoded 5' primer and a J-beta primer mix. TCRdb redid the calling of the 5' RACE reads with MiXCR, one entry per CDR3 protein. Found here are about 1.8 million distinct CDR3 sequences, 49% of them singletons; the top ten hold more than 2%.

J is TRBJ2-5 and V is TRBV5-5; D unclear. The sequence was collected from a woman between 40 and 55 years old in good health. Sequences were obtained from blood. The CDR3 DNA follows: TGTGCCAGCAGCCTGTTCCCCGTAGAAGAAGAGACCCAGTACTTC. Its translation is CASSLFPVEEETQYF. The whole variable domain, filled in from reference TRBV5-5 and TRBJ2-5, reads DAGVTQSPTHLIKTRGQQVTLRCSPISGHKSVSWYQQVLGQGPQFIFQYYEKEERGRGNFPDRFSARQFPNYSSELNVNALLLGDSALYLCASSLFPVEEETQYFGPGTRLLVL.